Each of the 11 T cell receptor beta chains below was sequenced from the same sample in a study of T cell repertoires in cytomegalovirus infection (dated by TCRdb to 2018 to 2020). The treatment or condition tag for this specimen amounts to: in vitro stimulation with specific CMV peptide epitopes to enrich CMV-specific T cells. TCRdb shows the sequencer as Illumina HiSeq 1500. Starting from the raw public reads, TCRdb applied fastp trimming at Q25, assembled clones with MiXCR and retained in-frame beta chains. Every CDR3 protein is listed once, alongside the most common genes and DNA of its rows. This sample has just under 500,000 distinct CDR3 sequences in its table, and 25% to 35% of those were observed once. The ten most abundant clones make up roughly 16% of the sample. Their specific antigens are unknown. This material consisted of cultured PBMCs, taken from culture after CMV antigen stimulation. These receptors all come from a human donor in good health (CMV status not recorded). Some clones in this sample may be carry-over from other donors' samples.

The rearrangement links TRBV20-1 to TRBJ2-2, with no clear D. Germline CDR1 reads DFQATT; CDR2 reads SNEGSKA (reference sequence). The CDR3 has 14 residues. The V end lost 6 bases, the J end lost 0 bases, and 11 bases lay between the germline ends. The CDR3 coding sequence is TGCAGTGCCGTGGCGCCTTCGAACACCGGGGAGCTGTTTTTT. It codes for CSAVAPSNTGELFF.

This chain uses TRBV28 with TRBJ2-1, with D possibly being TRBD1 (5 bases). Trimming cost V 8 bases and J 0 bases, with 11 bases left between them. Germline-derived CDR1 and CDR2 are MDHEN and SYDVKM. The length of the CDR3 is 14 residues. In DNA, the CDR3 is TGTGCCAGCGGGGCGCCCAGCTCCTACAATGAGCAGTTCTTC. Translation: CASGAPSSYNEQFF.

This clonotype occurred many times. The chain combines TRBV20-1 with TRBJ2-1; 14 bases line up with TRBD2. Germline CDR1 reads DFQATT; CDR2 reads SNEGSKA (reference sequence). J was trimmed by 0 bases and V by 3 bases; bases with no gene match: 7. The CDR3 is 18 residues long. The CDR3 region is CSARGLAGEVGSYNEQFF. The CDR3, as DNA: TGCAGTGCTAGGGGACTAGCGGGAGAAGTCGGCTCCTACAATGAGCAGTTCTTC.

The gene calls are TRBV9 and TRBJ2-3; possibly TRBD1 for D (6 bases). The CDR3 is 15 amino acids. CDR1 and CDR2 from the germline V gene are SGDLS and YYNGEE. Deletions cut 5 bases from V and 2 bases from J, with 15 bases between. The DNA for the CDR3 is TGTGCCAGCAGTGCGGACAGAGACCACACAGATACGCAGTATTTT. Amino acids: CASSADRDHTDTQYF.

The V call is TRBV19, the J call TRBJ1-5; D unclear. Germline V CDR1 and CDR2: LNHDA, SQIVND (reference sequence). The CDR3 has 14 amino acids. The ends were cut back, 11 bases at V and 0 bases at J, with 14 bases in the middle. The CDR3 DNA sequence: TGTGCCGCCGCGGGAGATTATAGCAATCAGCCCCAGCATTTT. This translates into CAAAGDYSNQPQHF.

The chain employs TRBV12-3 or TRBV12-4 and TRBJ2-1, with 9 bases identical to TRBD2. CDR3 length: 15 residues. The ends lost 3 bases at V and 3 bases at J; junction bases unmatched: 3. The chain's CDR3 is CASSLRTSVYNEQFF. In DNA form, the CDR3 reads TGTGCCAGCAGTTTGCGGACTAGCGTCTACAATGAGCAGTTCTTC.

The table lists this clonotype with many counts. The rearrangement links TRBV7-8 to TRBJ2-1; unclear D gene. V was cut by 6 bases and J by 0 bases, with 15 bases left in between. CDR1 and CDR2 from the germline V gene are SGHVS and FQNEAQ. The CDR3 runs 16 residues. CDR3 DNA: TGTGCCAGCAGAGATGATTTGGGGTCCTCCTACAATGAGCAGTTCTTC. Translating it yields CASRDDLGSSYNEQFF.

Ten or more counts support this clonotype. The chain combines TRBV7-2 with TRBJ1-2; D is unresolved. This CDR3 spans 15 amino acids. CDR1 is SGHTA, CDR2 FQGNSA, per germline. The V and J ends lost 0 bases and 6 bases respectively, with 14 bases between them. The CDR3 is CASSLAATALNGYTF. Written as DNA, the CDR3 is TGTGCCAGCAGCTTAGCCGCGACTGCACTCAATGGCTACACCTTC.

The rearrangement links TRBV28 to TRBJ1-5; D remains unclear. The V and J ends lost 3 bases and 1 base respectively, with 10 bases between them. The CDR3 totals 15 residues. Per the germline V gene, CDR1 is MDHEN and CDR2 is SYDVKM. The CDR3 protein is CASSFTRLSNQPQHF. In DNA form, the CDR3 reads TGTGCCAGCAGTTTTACCAGACTGAGCAATCAGCCCCAGCATTTT.

This clonotype was counted a few times. The chain joins TRBV11-3 to TRBJ1-4, with D uncertain. V was shortened by 7 bases and J by 3 bases, with 12 bases between the two germline ends. The CDR3 has 14 amino acids. Germline CDR1 reads SGHNT; CDR2 reads YENEEA. CDR3 protein: CASKSAGANEKLFF. Here the CDR3 DNA reads TGTGCCAGCAAATCCGCGGGAGCTAATGAAAAACTGTTTTTT.

This clonotype has more than one count but fewer than ten. The V and J genes are TRBV3-1 and TRBJ1-5; D is unresolved. The length of the CDR3 is 14 residues. The germline CDR1 and CDR2 sequences are LGHDT and YNNKEL (reference sequence). V gave up 0 bases and J gave up 9 bases, with 12 bases separating them. The chain's CDR3 is CASSQDSSGGPQHF. Here the CDR3 DNA reads TGTGCCAGCAGCCAAGATTCAAGCGGTGGGCCCCAGCATTTT. Supplemented by reference TRBV3-1 and TRBJ1-5, the full variable domain reads DTAVSQTPKYLVTQMGNDKSIKCEQNLGHDTMYWYKQDSKKFLKIMFSYNNKELIINETVPNRFSPKSPDKAHLNLHINSLELGDSAVYFCASSQDSSGGPQHFGDGTRLSIL.